Following are 12 T cell receptor beta chains from one sample sequenced in a study of blood T cell repertoires in COVID-19. The method was immunoSEQ multiplex PCR; TCRdb's version includes in-frame clones alone and lacks a portion of them. The sample holds more than 300,000 clones; 87% are singletons and the top ten take about 6%. The sample taken for sequencing was peripheral blood. These receptors were taken from a woman aged 45 to 65 with COVID-19, enrolled during active disease.

V and J are TRBV6-1 and TRBJ1-2; TRBD1 agrees at 8 bases. Germline V CDR1 and CDR2: MNHNS, SASEGT. V shed 1 base, J shed 6 bases, and the junction held 10 bases outside the gene matches. This CDR3 has 16 residues. The CDR3: CASSEGTGSMGDGYTF. For the CDR3, the DNA is TGTGCCAGCAGTGAAGGGACAGGGAGCATGGGAGATGGCTACACCTTC.

The chain has TRBV12-5 and TRBJ1-1; 10 bases line up with TRBD1. This CDR3 is built from 15 residues. With V trimmed by 5 bases and J by 4 bases, 7 bases remained unmatched. The germline CDR1 and CDR2 sequences are LGHNT and FRNRAP. The CDR3 loop reads CASGPGTGVSTEAFF. The CDR3 coding sequence is TGTGCTAGTGGTCCCGGGACAGGGGTTTCCACTGAAGCTTTCTTT.

The chain combines TRBV5-1 with TRBJ1-3; D is perhaps TRBD1 (5 bases). The germline V gene has CDR1 SGHRS and CDR2 YFSETQ. V was shortened by 3 bases and J by 1 base, with 8 bases between the two germline ends. The CDR3 contains 14 residues. The CDR3 loop reads CASSSGDSGNTIYF. DNA of the CDR3: TGCGCCAGCAGCTCGGGGGATTCTGGAAACACCATATATTTT. Looking up the rest from reference TRBV5-1 and TRBJ1-3 gives the full variable domain: KAGVTQTPRYLIKTRGQQVTLSCSPISGHRSVSWYQQTPGQGLQFLFEYFSETQRNKGNFPGRFSGRQFSNSRSEMNVSTLELGDSALYLCASSSGDSGNTIYFGEGSWLTVV.

V and J are TRBV25-1 and TRBJ1-2; D is possibly TRBD1 (5 bases). CDR1 is MGHDK, CDR2 SYGVNS, per germline. This CDR3 has 12 residues. With 2 bases removed from V and 6 bases from J, the gap between germline ends came to 7 bases. CDR3 protein: CASSEGQDGYTF. In DNA, the CDR3 is TGTGCCAGCAGTGAAGGACAAGATGGCTACACCTTC.

This chain connects TRBV5-1 to TRBJ2-1; D is unclear. Trimming removed 0 bases from V and 12 bases from J, with 13 bases in between. The CDR3 is 13 residues long. Germline values: CDR1 SGHRS, CDR2 YFSETQ. The CDR3 here is CASSLAADWPQFF. The CDR3 DNA reads TGCGCCAGCAGCTTGGCCGCGGATTGGCCGCAGTTCTTC.

The rearrangement joins TRBV5-1 to TRBJ1-5; a weak D match, TRBD1 (5 bases). The V and J ends lost 0 bases and 6 bases respectively, with 13 bases between them. The germline gives CDR1 SGHRS, CDR2 YFSETQ. The CDR3 runs 15 residues. The CDR3 region is CASSLVPGNIQPQHF. CDR3 coding DNA: TGCGCCAGCAGCTTGGTTCCAGGGAACATTCAGCCCCAGCATTTT.

The J gene is TRBJ2-3, the V gene TRBV27; D unresolved. This CDR3 spans 11 amino acids. V dropped 5 bases and J dropped 6 bases, with 6 bases sitting between them. Germline V lookup: CDR1 MNHEY, CDR2 SMNVEV (reference sequence). CDR3 coding DNA: TGTGCCAGCAGTGAGGCCGATACGCAGTATTTT. This translates into CASSEADTQYF.

This clone appeared a few times. This rearrangement joins TRBV6-2 or TRBV6-3 to TRBJ2-1; TRBD2 is a possible D gene (6 bases). The CDR3 contains 16 residues. Trimming shortened V by 4 bases and J by 4 bases, and 17 bases separated the two germline ends. Per germline, CDR1 MNHEY and CDR2 SVGEGT. CDR3 sequence reads: CASSSRVAGSYNEQFF. In DNA, the CDR3 is TGTGCCAGCAGTTCCCGAGTGGCGGGAAGTTACAATGAGCAGTTCTTC.

The chain recombines TRBV4-3 with TRBJ2-1; D is perhaps TRBD1 (6 bases). This CDR3 has 15 amino acids. Germline CDR1 is LGHNA and CDR2 is YSLEER. Trimming stripped 0 bases from V and 5 bases from J, with 11 bases between. CDR3 DNA sequence: TGCGCCAGCAGCCAAGAGGGGGCCGGGAACAATGAGCAGTTCTTC. This gives the protein CASSQEGAGNNEQFF.

The genes are TRBV5-6 and TRBJ2-7; D unresolved. The CDR3 length is 11 residues. Germline values: CDR1 SGHDT, CDR2 YYEEEE. V lost 1 base, J lost 5 bases, and 4 bases lay in between. CDR3 sequence: CASSLNNEQYF. In DNA, the CDR3 is TGTGCCAGCAGCTTGAATAACGAGCAGTACTTC. The full variable domain, its missing parts supplied by reference TRBV5-6 and TRBJ2-7, is DAGVTQSPTHLIKTRGQQVTLRCSPKSGHDTVSWYQQALGQGPQFIFQYYEEEERQRGNFPDRFSGHQFPNYSSELNVNALLLGDSALYLCASSLNNEQYFGPGTRLTVT.

This clone was recorded once. The rearrangement uses TRBV9 and TRBJ1-5; D is uncertain. The CDR3 length is 17 residues. The germline CDR1 and CDR2 sequences are SGDLS and YYNGEE. Trimming removed 0 bases at V and 3 bases at J, with 16 bases between. CDR3 residues: CASSVGLSPTFNQPQHF. Here the CDR3 DNA reads TGTGCCAGCAGCGTAGGGTTGAGTCCCACGTTCAATCAGCCCCAGCATTTT. Using reference TRBV9 and TRBJ1-5 for the parts outside the CDR3, the full variable domain is DSGVTQTPKHLITATGQRVTLRCSPRSGDLSVYWYQQSLDQGLQFLIQYYNGEERAKGNILERFSAQQFPDLHSELNLSSLELGDSALYFCASSVGLSPTFNQPQHFGDGTRLSIL.

The chain uses TRBV7-2 and TRBJ2-7, with a tentative D call TRBD2 (6 bases). The CDR3 sequence is 16 residues long. Trimming removed 1 base at V and 4 bases at J, with 17 bases between. Germline V gene lookup returns CDR1 SGHTA and CDR2 FQGNSA. DNA of the CDR3: TGTGCCAGCAGCTTAGGCGGGACGGGTGGCATGTACGAGCAGTACTTC. Amino acid sequence: CASSLGGTGGMYEQYF.